The rows below give T cell receptor beta chains drawn from one sample of a study of T cells in Graves' hyperthyroidism and ophthalmopathy. Via MiXCR, TCRdb re-called the multiplex PCR reads, giving one row per CDR3 protein. The sample holds 730,000 or so distinct CDR3 sequences; about 17% are singletons and the top ten take approximately 15%. The specimen was blood. The source of these receptors is a woman in her forties or fifties with Graves' hyperthyroidism that later progressed to Graves' ophthalmopathy. CDR3s include the opening cysteine and the closing phenylalanine or tryptophan. D genes are given only for firm matches. Where a row states a size, it is once, few, many or the class of an expanded clone; other rows omit it.

v_gene	d_gene	abundance	j_gene	CDR3aa	CDR3nt
TRBV7-9	TRBD2	few	TRBJ2-3	CASSKFGLAGMTDTQYF	TGTGCCAGCAGCAAATTCGGACTAGCGGGGATGACAGATACGCAGTATTTT
TRBV20-1	.	.	TRBJ1-5	CSASDSGRGNQPQHF	TGCAGTGCTAGCGATTCAGGGAGGGGCAATCAGCCCCAGCATTTT
TRBV19	.	.	TRBJ2-2	CASSIVRRSGQWSGELFF	TGTGCCAGTAGTATAGTAAGGAGGTCCGGGCAGTGGAGTGGGGAGCTGTTTTTT
TRBV12-3/TRBV12-4	.	many	TRBJ1-1	CASSQQGGDTEAFF	TGTGCCAGCAGTCAACAGGGTGGGGACACTGAAGCTTTCTTT
TRBV28	.	.	TRBJ1-2	CASIPQGRANYGYTF	TGTGCCAGCATCCCCCAGGGGCGAGCTAACTATGGCTACACCTTC
TRBV12-3/TRBV12-4	.	.	TRBJ1-1	CASSRQGWAFF	TGTGCCAGCAGCCGCCAGGGGTGGGCTTTCTTT
TRBV20-1	.	few	TRBJ2-1	CSAGSEQFF	TGCAGTGCTGGGTCTGAGCAGTTCTTC
TRBV9	.	once	TRBJ2-3	CASSVDGGDTQYF	TGTGCCAGCAGCGTAGACGGGGGAGATACGCAGTATTTT
TRBV11-2	.	many	TRBJ2-7	CASRSGGQASRSYEQYF	TGTGCCAGCAGATCAGGAGGTCAGGCTAGCCGTTCCTACGAGCAGTACTTC
TRBV6-5	.	.	TRBJ1-5	CASSYSKPETEPQHF	TGTGCCAGCAGTTACTCGAAGCCAGAAACAGAGCCCCAGCATTTT
TRBV7-9	.	.	TRBJ2-3	CASSLSAETDTQYF	TGTGCCAGCAGTTTGTCTGCGGAGACAGATACGCAGTATTTT
TRBV7-7	.	.	TRBJ2-2	CASSFRPGSGTGELFF	TGTGCTAGCAGCTTCCGCCCGGGGAGTGGGACCGGGGAGCTGTTTTTT
TRBV7-8	TRBD1	few	TRBJ2-5	CASSLGDLLDRVIQRIQETQYF	TGTGCCAGCAGCTTAGGGGATTTATTGGACAGGGTAATCCAAAGGATCCAAGAGACCCAGTACTTC
TRBV27	.	many	TRBJ2-3	CASRTAGDTQYF	TGTGCCAGCAGAACCGCGGGAGATACGCAGTATTTT
TRBV6-2/TRBV6-3	TRBD1	.	TRBJ1-1	CASSYSMTGGTEAFF	TGTGCCAGCAGTTACTCGATGACAGGGGGCACTGAAGCTTTCTTT
TRBV20-1	.	.	TRBJ2-5	CSASSGAQETQYF	TGCAGTGCTAGTTCAGGGGCCCAAGAGACCCAGTACTTC
TRBV5-8	.	.	TRBJ1-6	CASSSGRSYNSPLHF	TGTGCCAGCAGCTCGGGACGGTCCTATAATTCACCCCTCCACTTT
TRBV5-4	TRBD1	few	TRBJ1-2	CASSLDRTGGTYGYTF	TGTGCCAGCAGCTTGGACAGGACAGGGGGCACCTATGGCTACACCTTC
TRBV20-1	.	.	TRBJ1-5	CSAKGPNQPQHF	TGCAGTGCTAAGGGACCTAATCAGCCCCAGCATTTT
TRBV12-3/TRBV12-4	TRBD1	many	TRBJ2-7	CASTPGTGGAGEQYF	TGTGCCAGCACCCCGGGGACAGGGGGCGCGGGCGAGCAGTACTTC
TRBV2	.	many	TRBJ2-1	CASSVRYSYNEQFF	TGTGCCAGCAGTGTCCGGTACTCCTACAATGAGCAGTTCTTC
TRBV5-6	.	many	TRBJ1-1	CASSLIGRNTEAFF	TGTGCCAGCAGTCTGATCGGTCGGAACACTGAAGCTTTCTTT